A single sample gave rise to the 17 T cell receptor beta chains below, sequenced in a study of shared clonotypes between healthy human individuals. This table comes from immunoSEQ multiplex PCR, and its TCRdb copy is limited to in-frame clones, with some not included. This sample has some 2,000,000 clones, with approximately 96% found just once. The sequencing input was naive CD4+ T cells sorted from blood. The subset: CD45RA+ positively selected. The receptors were gathered from a man aged 18-30 years in good health.

This clone was seen just once. The rearrangement links TRBV6-5 to TRBJ2-7; the match to TRBD1 covers 11 bases. Germline-derived CDR1 and CDR2 are MNHEY and SVGAGI. V lost 4 bases to trimming and J lost 5 bases; unmatched junction nucleotides: 7. The CDR3 is 15 residues long. CDR3 sequence reads: CASSSWTGGFNEQYF. The CDR3, as DNA: TGTGCCAGCAGTTCCTGGACAGGGGGCTTCAACGAGCAGTACTTC.

This clone was seen only once. The J gene is TRBJ1-6, the V gene TRBV7-9, with 7 nucleotides matching TRBD1. Germline V gives CDR1 SEHNR, CDR2 FQNEAQ (reference sequence). J gave up 8 bases and V 5 bases, and 6 bases lay outside the gene matches. This CDR3 region has 14 residues. The CDR3 DNA reads TGTGCCAGCAGCGCTCGGGACAGTTATTCACCCCTCCACTTT. This gives the protein CASSARDSYSPLHF.

This sequence joins TRBV7-2 and TRBJ2-4; 8 bases are a match to TRBD1. Germline trimming cut 3 bases from V and 7 bases from J; bases unmatched to any gene: 5. Germline lookup yields CDR1 SGHTA and CDR2 FQGNSA. The CDR3 loop spans 14 amino acids. CDR3 residues: CASSFRQGPNIQYF. The CDR3 DNA is TGTGCCAGCAGCTTTCGACAGGGGCCTAACATTCAGTACTTC.

The chain couples TRBV2 to TRBJ2-7; D unclear. The germline CDR1 and CDR2 sequences are SNHLY and FYNNEI. The CDR3 runs to 15 residues. Deletions cut 9 bases from V and 1 base from J, with 19 bases between. CDR3 residues: CASKLDRLTSYEQYF. CDR3 DNA sequence: TGTGCCAGTAAGTTGGACCGGCTAACTTCCTACGAGCAGTACTTC.

The rearrangement joins TRBV6-5 to TRBJ2-7; 8 bases line up with TRBD2. The V gene's germline CDR1 is MNHEY and CDR2 SVGAGI. The trim removed 5 bases at V and 6 bases at J, leaving 12 bases unmatched. The CDR3 extends over 15 amino acids. CDR3 amino acids: CASSRSREGKGEQYF. CDR3 coding DNA: TGTGCCAGCAGTCGATCCCGGGAGGGGAAGGGCGAGCAGTACTTC.

The V call is TRBV15, the J call TRBJ2-7; the match to TRBD2 covers 14 bases. V lost 4 bases, J lost 7 bases, and 6 bases stayed unmatched. This CDR3 contains 15 residues. Germline V lookup: CDR1 LNHNV, CDR2 YYDKDF (reference sequence). The CDR3 loop reads CATSIGTSGGLEQYF. The DNA for the CDR3 is TGTGCCACCAGCATCGGGACTAGCGGGGGATTGGAGCAGTACTTC.

The rearrangement links TRBV30 to TRBJ1-1; D unclear. This CDR3 region has 13 residues. V was cut by 5 bases and J by 0 bases, with 10 bases left in between. CDR1 and CDR2 from the germline V gene are GTSNPN and SVGIG (reference sequence). This chain's CDR3 is CAWWQMMNTEAFF. CDR3 nucleotides: TGTGCCTGGTGGCAGATGATGAACACTGAAGCTTTCTTT.

The V gene is TRBV6-5, the J gene TRBJ2-7; 7 bases fit TRBD1. The CDR3 loop spans 14 amino acids. In germline, CDR1 is MNHEY, CDR2 SVGAGI. With 8 bases clipped from V and 5 bases from J, the junction kept 12 bases outside the gene matches. In nucleotides, the CDR3 is TGTGCCAGCGGGGAAACAGGGGTTCGAGACGAGCAGTACTTC. It encodes CASGETGVRDEQYF.

This clone was counted once. The V call is TRBV2, the J call TRBJ2-7, with TRBD1 matching over 7 bases. This CDR3 comprises 15 residues. Per germline, CDR1 SNHLY and CDR2 FYNNEI. The V gene end was trimmed by 5 bases and the J gene end by 2 bases; junction bases not matched to a gene: 9. The CDR3: CASSSTPGQTYEQYF. The CDR3, as DNA: TGTGCCAGCAGTTCTACGCCGGGACAGACCTACGAGCAGTACTTC.

V usage is TRBV6-4 and J usage is TRBJ1-6; 7 bases are a match to TRBD1. Trimming removed 5 bases from V and 9 bases from J; junction bases left unmatched: 13. The germline gives CDR1 MRHNA, CDR2 SNTAGT. The CDR3 covers 16 residues. CDR3 amino acids: CASSKTGLGTGSPLHF. The CDR3 coding sequence is TGTGCCAGCAGTAAGACAGGGTTGGGGACCGGTTCACCCCTCCACTTT.

The chain is built from TRBV4-1 and TRBJ2-1; 8 positions agree with TRBD2. Germline V gives CDR1 MGHRA, CDR2 YSYEKL. The CDR3 consists of 15 residues. The V segment lost 1 base and the J segment 5 bases; nucleotides outside the gene matches: 4. In DNA, the CDR3 is TGCGCCAGCAGCCAAGTTGCGGGAGGCCACAATGAGCAGTTCTTC. This codes for CASSQVAGGHNEQFF.

The gene calls are TRBV29-1 and TRBJ2-3, with 13 bases matching TRBD2. Germline V gene data show CDR1 as SQVTM and CDR2 as ANQGSEA. V lost 7 bases, J lost 6 bases, and 7 bases stayed unmatched. The CDR3 extends over 14 amino acids. The CDR3 loop reads CSAKTSGGPDTQYF. In DNA, the CDR3 is TGCAGCGCGAAGACTAGCGGGGGGCCGGATACGCAGTATTTT.

This chain uses TRBV6-6 with TRBJ2-2, with D possibly being TRBD2 (6 bases). Per germline, CDR1 MNHNY and CDR2 SVGAGI (reference sequence). This CDR3 comprises 16 residues. V dropped 4 bases and J dropped 5 bases, with 17 bases sitting between them. The CDR3 DNA follows: TGTGCCAGCAGTTTCTCCCCAGGCAGCGGGACCGGGGAGCTGTTTTTT. It encodes CASSFSPGSGTGELFF.

CDR3 sequence: CASSLASGTGMWGNEQFF. The CDR3 bases are TGTGCCAGCAGCTTAGCCTCCGGGACAGGGATGTGGGGGAATGAGCAGTTCTTC. This sequence joins TRBV7-9 and TRBJ2-1; 9 bases are shared with TRBD1. The CDR3 contains 18 residues. Germline V gene sequence: CDR1 SEHNR, CDR2 FQNEAQ (reference sequence). V shed 0 bases and J 7 bases; nucleotides not matched to a gene: 13.

V usage is TRBV27 and J usage is TRBJ1-5; TRBD1 aligns across 10 bases. Germline V gives CDR1 MNHEY, CDR2 SMNVEV (reference sequence). The CDR3 sequence is 15 residues long. V lost 5 bases and J lost 6; bases outside the gene matches: 7. The CDR3 bases are TGTGCCAGCAGTCCCTGGGACAGGGGTGGTCAGCCCCAGCATTTT. Translation: CASSPWDRGGQPQHF.

The count of this clone is one. The genes are TRBV9 and TRBJ2-1; 9 bases align to TRBD2. V shed 4 bases and J 1 base; nucleotides not matched to a gene: 3. The CDR3 is 15 amino acids. Germline CDR1 reads SGDLS; CDR2 reads YYNGEE. CDR3 nucleotide sequence: TGTGCCAGCAGCATGACTAGCGGTTCCTACAATGAGCAGTTCTTC. Translated: CASSMTSGSYNEQFF. Variable domain in full (rest from reference TRBV9 and TRBJ2-1): DSGVTQTPKHLITATGQRVTLRCSPRSGDLSVYWYQQSLDQGLQFLIQYYNGEERAKGNILERFSAQQFPDLHSELNLSSLELGDSALYFCASSMTSGSYNEQFFGPGTRLTVL.

The rearrangement joins TRBV30 to TRBJ1-2; maybe TRBD1 (6 bases). The CDR3 loop spans 15 amino acids. Germline CDR1 reads GTSNPN; CDR2 reads SVGIG (reference sequence). V was pared by 1 base and J by 5 bases, with 17 bases between. The CDR3 spells CAWSGLAGGDYGYTF. CDR3 sequence (DNA): TGTGCCTGGAGTGGACTTGCGGGGGGCGATTATGGCTACACCTTC.